This T cell receptor (beta chain) was sequenced for a study of cytomegalovirus exposure and HLA in healthy donors. Findings and limits, study-wide: Beyond CMV serostatus, there was no information to go on about immune exposure.

With 60 Vbeta and 13 Jbeta primers, the PCR was carried out. Clones were read by immunoSEQ multiplex PCR, and TCRdb kept only the in-frame ones, dropping some. The table records about 210,000 clones, approximately 80% of them present only once. Remarks on this clone: Its matching antigen is unknown.

V lost 4 bases and J 2 bases, leaving 12 bases between the germline ends. The CDR3 spans 14 residues. Per germline, CDR1 SGHRS and CDR2 YFSETQ. Sequencing was performed on PBMCs. The sequence came from a man between 40 and 49 years old in good health and CMV-seropositive. The rearrangement links TRBV5-1 to TRBJ2-5; D remains unclear. CDR3 protein: CASSLLTTQETQYF. The CDR3 DNA follows: TGCGCCAGCAGCCTCCTGACAACACAAGAGACCCAGTACTTC. The whole variable domain, filled in from reference TRBV5-1 and TRBJ2-5, reads KAGVTQTPRYLIKTRGQQVTLSCSPISGHRSVSWYQQTPGQGLQFLFEYFSETQRNKGNFPGRFSGRQFSNSRSEMNVSTLELGDSALYLCASSLLTTQETQYFGPGTRLLVL.